One T cell receptor beta chain is described in this entry. The sample belongs to a study of control samples from healthy donors and cancer patients. The protocol was immunoSEQ multiplex PCR, while the TCRdb copy is restricted to in-frame clones and leaves out a portion. Here the sample spans more than 95,000 clones, more than 70% being singletons. This TCR was recovered from a woman aged 70-85 years in good health. The sequenced sample was blood.

CDR3: CASSIGQGPDTQYF. CDR3 DNA sequence: TGCGCCAGCAGTATTGGACAGGGACCAGATACGCAGTATTTT. This chain links TRBV5-1 with TRBJ2-3; 8 bases align to TRBD1. CDR1 is SGHRS and CDR2 is YFSETQ in the germline V gene. V was pared by 5 bases and J by 4 bases, with 6 bases of the junction left unmatched. This CDR3 spans 14 amino acids.